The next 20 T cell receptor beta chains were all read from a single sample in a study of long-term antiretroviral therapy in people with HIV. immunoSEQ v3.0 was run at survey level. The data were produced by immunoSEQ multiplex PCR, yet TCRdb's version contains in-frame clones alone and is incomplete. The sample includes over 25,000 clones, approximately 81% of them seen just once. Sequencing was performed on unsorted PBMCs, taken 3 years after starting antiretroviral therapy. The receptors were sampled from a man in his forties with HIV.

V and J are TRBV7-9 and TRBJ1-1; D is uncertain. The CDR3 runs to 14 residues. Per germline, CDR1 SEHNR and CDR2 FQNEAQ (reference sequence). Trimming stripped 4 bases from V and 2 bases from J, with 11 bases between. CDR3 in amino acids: CASSSGPINTEAFF. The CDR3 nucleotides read TGTGCCAGCAGCTCCGGACCTATAAACACTGAAGCTTTCTTT.

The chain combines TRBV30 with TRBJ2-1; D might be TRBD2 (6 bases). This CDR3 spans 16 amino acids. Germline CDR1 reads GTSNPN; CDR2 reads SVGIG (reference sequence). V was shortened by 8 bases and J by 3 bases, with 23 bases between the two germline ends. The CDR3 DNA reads TGTGCCCTTAGCGGCGACAGCCGTGCCGACTACAATGAGCAGTTCTTC. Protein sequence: CALSGDSRADYNEQFF.

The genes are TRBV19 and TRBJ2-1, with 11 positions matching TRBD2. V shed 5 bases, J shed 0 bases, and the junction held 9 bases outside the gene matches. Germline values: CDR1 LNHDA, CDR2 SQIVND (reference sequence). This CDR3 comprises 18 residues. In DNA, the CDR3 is TGTGCCAGTAGTCCGCGACTAGCGGGACCCAACTCCTACAATGAGCAGTTCTTC. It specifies CASSPRLAGPNSYNEQFF.

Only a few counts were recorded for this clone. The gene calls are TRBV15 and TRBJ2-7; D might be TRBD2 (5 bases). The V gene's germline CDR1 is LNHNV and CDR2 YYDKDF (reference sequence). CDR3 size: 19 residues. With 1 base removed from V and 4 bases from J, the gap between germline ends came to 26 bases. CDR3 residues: CATSRVSGIPGWKSYEQYF. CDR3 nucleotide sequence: TGTGCCACCAGCAGAGTCTCAGGAATCCCGGGGTGGAAATCTTACGAGCAGTACTTC. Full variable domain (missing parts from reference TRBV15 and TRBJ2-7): DAMVIQNPRYQVTQFGKPVTLSCSQTLNHNVMYWYQQKSSQAPKLLFHYYDKDFNNEADTPDNFQSRRPNTSFCFLDIRSPGLGDTAMYLCATSRVSGIPGWKSYEQYFGPGTRLTVT.

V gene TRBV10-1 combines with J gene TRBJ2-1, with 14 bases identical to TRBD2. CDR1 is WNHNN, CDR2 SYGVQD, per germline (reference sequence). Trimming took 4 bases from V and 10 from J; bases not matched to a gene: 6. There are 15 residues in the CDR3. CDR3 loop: CASSAGTSGSREQFF. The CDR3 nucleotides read TGCGCCAGCAGTGCCGGGACTAGCGGGAGTAGGGAGCAGTTCTTC.

The DNA of the CDR3 is TGTGCCATCAGTGAGTCTTTGGCAGGGAACGCAAACACCATATATTTT. Amino acid sequence: CAISESLAGNANTIYF. The genes are TRBV10-3 and TRBJ1-3; TRBD1 might be the D (5 bases). There are 16 residues in the CDR3. V dropped 0 bases and J dropped 6 bases, with 15 bases sitting between them. Germline CDR1 ENHRY, CDR2 SYGVKD.

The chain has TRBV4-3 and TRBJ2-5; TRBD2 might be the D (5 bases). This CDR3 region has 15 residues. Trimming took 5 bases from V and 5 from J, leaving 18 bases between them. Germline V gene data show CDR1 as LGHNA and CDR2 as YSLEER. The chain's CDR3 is CASSEGEGKPETQYF. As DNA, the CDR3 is TGCGCCAGCAGCGAGGGAGAGGGAAAACCCGAGACCCAGTACTTC.

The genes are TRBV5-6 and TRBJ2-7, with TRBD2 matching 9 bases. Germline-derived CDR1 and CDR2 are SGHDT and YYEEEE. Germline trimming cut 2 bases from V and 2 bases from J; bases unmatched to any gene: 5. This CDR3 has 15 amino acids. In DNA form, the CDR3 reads TGTGCCAGCAGCTTCGGCCTAGCGGGGACCTACGAGCAGTACTTC. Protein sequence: CASSFGLAGTYEQYF.

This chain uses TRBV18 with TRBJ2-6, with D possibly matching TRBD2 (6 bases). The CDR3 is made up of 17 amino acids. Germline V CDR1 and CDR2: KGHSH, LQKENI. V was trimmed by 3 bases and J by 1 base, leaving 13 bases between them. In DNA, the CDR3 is TGTGCCAGCTCACCGTACGACAGCGGGTCTGGGGCCAACGTCCTGACTTTC. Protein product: CASSPYDSGSGANVLTF.

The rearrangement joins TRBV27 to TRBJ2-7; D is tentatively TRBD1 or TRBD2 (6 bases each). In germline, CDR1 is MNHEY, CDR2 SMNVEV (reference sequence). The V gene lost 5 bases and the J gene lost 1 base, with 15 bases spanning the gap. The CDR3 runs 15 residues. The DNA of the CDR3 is TGTGCCAGCAGTAGGGGGGCTAGCCTATCCTACGAGCAGTACTTC. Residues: CASSRGASLSYEQYF.

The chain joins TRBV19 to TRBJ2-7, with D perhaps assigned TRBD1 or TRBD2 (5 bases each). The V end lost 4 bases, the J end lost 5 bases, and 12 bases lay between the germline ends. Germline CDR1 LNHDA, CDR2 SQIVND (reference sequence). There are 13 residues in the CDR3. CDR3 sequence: CASSREGLDEQYF. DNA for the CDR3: TGTGCCAGTAGTAGAGAGGGGCTCGACGAGCAGTACTTC.

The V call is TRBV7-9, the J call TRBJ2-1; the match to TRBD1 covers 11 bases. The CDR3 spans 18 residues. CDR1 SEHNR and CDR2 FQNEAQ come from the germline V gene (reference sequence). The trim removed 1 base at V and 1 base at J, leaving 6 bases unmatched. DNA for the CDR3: TGTGCCAGCAGCTTAGTCTGGGACAGGGGGATATCCTACAATGAGCAGTTCTTC. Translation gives CASSLVWDRGISYNEQFF.

The CDR3 coding sequence is TGTGCCATCAGTGATCTTGATATCGGTAATTCACCCCTCCACTTT. It codes for CAISDLDIGNSPLHF. This chain links TRBV10-3 with TRBJ1-6; no firm D call. Germline V lookup: CDR1 ENHRY, CDR2 SYGVKD. CDR3 length: 15 amino acids. V gave up 3 bases and J gave up 6 bases, with 12 bases separating them.

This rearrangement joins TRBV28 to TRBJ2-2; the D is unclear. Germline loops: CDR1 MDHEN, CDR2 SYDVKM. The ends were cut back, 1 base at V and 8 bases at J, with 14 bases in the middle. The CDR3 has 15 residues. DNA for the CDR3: TGTGCCAGCAGTTTATCGTCCCTGGGTGGAGGGGAGCTGTTTTTT. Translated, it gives CASSLSSLGGGELFF.

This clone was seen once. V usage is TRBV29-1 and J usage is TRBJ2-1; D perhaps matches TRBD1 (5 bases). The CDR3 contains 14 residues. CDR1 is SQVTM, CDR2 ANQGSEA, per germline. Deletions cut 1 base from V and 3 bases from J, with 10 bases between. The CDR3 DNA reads TGCAGCGTTGAAGGCAGGGTTAGCTACAATGAGCAGTTCTTC. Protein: CSVEGRVSYNEQFF.

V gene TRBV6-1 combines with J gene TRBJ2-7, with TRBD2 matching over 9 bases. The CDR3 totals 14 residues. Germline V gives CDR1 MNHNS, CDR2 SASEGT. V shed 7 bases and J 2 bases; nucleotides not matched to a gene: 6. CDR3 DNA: TGTGCCAGCAATATTTTAGCGGGGGCCTACGAGCAGTACTTC. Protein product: CASNILAGAYEQYF.

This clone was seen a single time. Here the CDR3 DNA reads TGTGCCAGCAGTTGGGGACGGACCTCCTCTGAAGCTTTCTTT. The encoded protein is CASSWGRTSSEAFF. J is TRBJ1-1 and V is TRBV6-5, with D perhaps matching TRBD1 (5 bases). V shed 4 bases and J shed 6 bases, with 15 bases lying between them. Per germline, CDR1 MNHEY and CDR2 SVGAGI. The CDR3 is 14 residues long.

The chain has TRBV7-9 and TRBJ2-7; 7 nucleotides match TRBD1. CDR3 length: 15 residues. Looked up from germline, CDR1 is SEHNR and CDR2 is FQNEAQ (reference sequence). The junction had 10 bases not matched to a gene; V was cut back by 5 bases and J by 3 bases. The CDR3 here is CASSPGPTGNYEQYF. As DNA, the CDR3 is TGTGCCAGCAGCCCGGGCCCGACAGGGAACTACGAGCAGTACTTC.

CDR3 residues: CASSFTGTSLYNEQFF. For the CDR3, the DNA is TGTGCCAGCAGCTTTACCGGGACTAGCCTCTACAATGAGCAGTTCTTC. The chain couples TRBV7-3 to TRBJ2-1; 9 positions agree with TRBD2. The CDR3 runs 16 residues. Per the germline V gene, CDR1 is SGHTA and CDR2 is FQGTGA. V was pared by 3 bases and J by 3 bases, with 6 bases of the junction left unmatched.

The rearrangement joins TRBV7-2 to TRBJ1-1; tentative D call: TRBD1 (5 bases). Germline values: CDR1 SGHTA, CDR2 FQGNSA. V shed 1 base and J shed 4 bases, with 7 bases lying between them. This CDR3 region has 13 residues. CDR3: CASSLGGGTEAFF. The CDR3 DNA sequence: TGTGCCAGCAGCTTAGGGGGGGGCACTGAAGCTTTCTTT. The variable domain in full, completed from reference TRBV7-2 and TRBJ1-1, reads GAGVSQSPSNKVTEKGKDVELRCDPISGHTALYWYRQSLGQGLEFLIYFQGNSAPDKSGLPSDRFSAERTGGSVSTLTIQRTQQEDSAVYLCASSLGGGTEAFFGQGTRLTVV.